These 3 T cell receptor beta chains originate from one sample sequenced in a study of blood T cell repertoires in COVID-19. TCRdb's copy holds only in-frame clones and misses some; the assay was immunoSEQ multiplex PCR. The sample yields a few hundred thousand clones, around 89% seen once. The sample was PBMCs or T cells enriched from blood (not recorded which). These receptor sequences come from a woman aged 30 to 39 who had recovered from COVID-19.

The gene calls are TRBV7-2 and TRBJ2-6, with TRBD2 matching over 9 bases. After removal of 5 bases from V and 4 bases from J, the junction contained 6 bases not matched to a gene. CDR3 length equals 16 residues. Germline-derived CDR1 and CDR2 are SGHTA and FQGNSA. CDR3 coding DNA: TGTGCCAGCAGCGGACCGGGACTAGCCGGGGCCAACGTCCTGACTTTC. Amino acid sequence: CASSGPGLAGANVLTF.

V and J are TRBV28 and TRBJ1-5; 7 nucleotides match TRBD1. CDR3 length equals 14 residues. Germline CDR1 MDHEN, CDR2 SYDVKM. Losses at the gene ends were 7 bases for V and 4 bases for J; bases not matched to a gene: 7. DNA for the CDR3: TGTGCCAGCACGGGCAGGGGGAGTAATCAGCCCCAGCATTTT. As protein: CASTGRGSNQPQHF.

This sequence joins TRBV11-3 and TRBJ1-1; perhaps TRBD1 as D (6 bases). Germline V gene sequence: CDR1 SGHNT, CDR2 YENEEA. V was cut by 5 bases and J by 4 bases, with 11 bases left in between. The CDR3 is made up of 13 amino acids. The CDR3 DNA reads TGTGCCAGCAGCCGCCGGGGGGCCACTGAAGCTTTCTTT. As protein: CASSRRGATEAFF.